This T cell receptor (beta chain) was recovered during a study of cytomegalovirus exposure and HLA in healthy donors. General observations from the study: Presence/absence comparisons presumed near-even sequencing depth among donors. HLA allele associations emerged for 17,000 or so TCR beta sequences in a later analysis, at 0.05 false discovery rate. Later on, a genetic analysis was performed. It linked a missense variant in DCLRE1C with V- and J-gene trimming of TCR beta.

Concerning this clone: Antigen: not known.

The study ran its PCR with 60 Vbeta and 13 Jbeta primers. This table comes from immunoSEQ multiplex PCR, and its TCRdb copy is limited to in-frame clones, with some not included. The sample lists around 90,000 clones; approximately 83% were seen once. Trimming pared 3 bases from V and 2 bases from J, leaving 11 bases between. This CDR3 contains 16 residues. Germline CDR1 is MNHEY and CDR2 is SMNVEV (reference sequence). The source is a man aged 45-65 years in good health and CMV-seronegative. The chain links TRBV27 to TRBJ1-6, with D tentatively TRBD1 (6 bases). Input material: PBMCs. DNA for the CDR3: TGTGCCAGCAGTTTGGCATGGACAGCCTATAATTCACCCCTCCACTTT. Its protein is CASSLAWTAYNSPLHF.